The sequence of this T cell receptor beta chain was determined in a study of blood T cell repertoires in COVID-19. V shed 7 bases, J shed 4 bases, and the junction held 3 bases outside the gene matches. The CDR3 has 13 residues. Germline V gene lookup returns CDR1 SGDLS and CDR2 YYNGEE. Original methodology: The authors estimated nucleated cell counts from reference gene primer amplification. The repertoire was sequenced with immunoSEQ multiplex PCR; TCRdb's copy has only in-frame clones and lacks some. V, J and clone size are those of that table, while D and trimming were read from the DNA. The sample has approximately 180,000 clones, approximately 82% seen once. This study enrolled people aged about 18 to 95 from under 25 US geographic areas. Participant reports of clinical history set cohort assignment. Recovered participants had two consecutive negative NP/OP PCR tests, healthcare professional clearance, or symptom resolution.

J is TRBJ2-3 and V is TRBV9; 10 nucleotides agree with TRBD1. Sequenced: PBMCs or T cells enriched from blood (not recorded which). The clonotype originates from a man aged 45-65 years who had recovered from COVID-19. The CDR3 is CASRDRGADTQYF. Written as DNA, the CDR3 is TGTGCCAGCCGGGACAGGGGAGCAGATACGCAGTATTTT.